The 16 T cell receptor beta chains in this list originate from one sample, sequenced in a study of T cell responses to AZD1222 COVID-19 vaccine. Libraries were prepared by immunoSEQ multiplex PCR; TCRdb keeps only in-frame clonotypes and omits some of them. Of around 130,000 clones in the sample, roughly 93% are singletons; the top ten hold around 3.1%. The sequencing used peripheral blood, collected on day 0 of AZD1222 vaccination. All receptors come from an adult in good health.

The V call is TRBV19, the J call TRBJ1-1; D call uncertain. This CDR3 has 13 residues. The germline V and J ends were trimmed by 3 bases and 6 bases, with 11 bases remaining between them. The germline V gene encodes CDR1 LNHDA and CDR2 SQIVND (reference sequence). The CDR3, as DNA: TGTGCCAGTAGTATCAGGAAGTCTCCTGAAGCTTTCTTT. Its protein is CASSIRKSPEAFF.

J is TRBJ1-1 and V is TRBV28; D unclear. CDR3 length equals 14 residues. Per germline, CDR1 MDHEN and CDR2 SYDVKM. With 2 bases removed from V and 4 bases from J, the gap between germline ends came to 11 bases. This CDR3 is CASSLTRTSTEAFF. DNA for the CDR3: TGTGCCAGCAGTTTAACGCGAACCTCCACTGAAGCTTTCTTT. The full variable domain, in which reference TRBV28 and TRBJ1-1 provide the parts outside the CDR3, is DVKVTQSSRYLVKRTGEKVFLECVQDMDHENMFWYRQDPGLGLRLIYFSYDVKMKEKGDIPEGYSVSREKKERFSLILESASTNQTSMYLCASSLTRTSTEAFFGQGTRLTVV.

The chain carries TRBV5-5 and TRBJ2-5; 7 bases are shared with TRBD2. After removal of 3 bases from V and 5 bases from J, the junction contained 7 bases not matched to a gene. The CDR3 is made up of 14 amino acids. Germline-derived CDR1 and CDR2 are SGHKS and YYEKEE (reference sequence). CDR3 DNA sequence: TGTGCCAGCAGCTCGACTAGCTACGGGGAGACCCAGTACTTC. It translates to CASSSTSYGETQYF.

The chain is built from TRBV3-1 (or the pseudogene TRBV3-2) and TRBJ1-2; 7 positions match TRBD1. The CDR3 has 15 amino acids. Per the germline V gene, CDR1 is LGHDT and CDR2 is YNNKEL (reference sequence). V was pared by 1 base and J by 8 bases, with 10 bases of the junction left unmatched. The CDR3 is CASSQADREVRGYTF. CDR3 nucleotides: TGTGCCAGCAGCCAAGCTGACAGGGAAGTCAGAGGCTACACCTTC.

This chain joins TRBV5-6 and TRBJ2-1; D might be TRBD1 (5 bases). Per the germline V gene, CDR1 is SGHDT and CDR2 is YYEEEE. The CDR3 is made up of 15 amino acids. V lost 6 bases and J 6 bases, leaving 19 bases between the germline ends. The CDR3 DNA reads TGTGCCAGCACCGGTTTTCAGGGCCTCAGCAATGAGCAGTTCTTC. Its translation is CASTGFQGLSNEQFF.

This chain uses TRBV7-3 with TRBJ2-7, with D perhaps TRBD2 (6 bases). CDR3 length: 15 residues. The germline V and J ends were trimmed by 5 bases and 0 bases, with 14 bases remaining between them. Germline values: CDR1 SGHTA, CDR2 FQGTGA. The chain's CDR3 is CASSPQAGRSYEQYF. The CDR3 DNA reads TGTGCCAGCAGCCCCCAAGCGGGCCGCTCCTACGAGCAGTACTTC.

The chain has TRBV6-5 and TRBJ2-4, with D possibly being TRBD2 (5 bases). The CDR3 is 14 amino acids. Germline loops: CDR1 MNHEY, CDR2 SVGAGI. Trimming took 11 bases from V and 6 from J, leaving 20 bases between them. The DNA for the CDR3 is TGTGCCTCTCGGGGTCGGCTAGCAGTAAACATTCAGTACTTC. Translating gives CASRGRLAVNIQYF.

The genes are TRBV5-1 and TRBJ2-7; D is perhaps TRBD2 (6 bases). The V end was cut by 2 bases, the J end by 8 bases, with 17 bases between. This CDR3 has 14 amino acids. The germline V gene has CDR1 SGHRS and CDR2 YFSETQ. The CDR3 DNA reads TGCGCCAGCAGCTTTAGTAGCGGAGAGGAGCAGCAGTACTTC. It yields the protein CASSFSSGEEQQYF. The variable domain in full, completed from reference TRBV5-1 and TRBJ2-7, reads KAGVTQTPRYLIKTRGQQVTLSCSPISGHRSVSWYQQTPGQGLQFLFEYFSETQRNKGNFPGRFSGRQFSNSRSEMNVSTLELGDSALYLCASSFSSGEEQQYFGPGTRLTVT.

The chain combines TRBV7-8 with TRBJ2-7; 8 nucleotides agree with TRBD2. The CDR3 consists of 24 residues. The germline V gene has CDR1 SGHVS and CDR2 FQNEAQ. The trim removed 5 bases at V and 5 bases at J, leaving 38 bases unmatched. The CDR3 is CASSPTEKFITSGPHPPVDNEQYF. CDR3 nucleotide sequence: TGTGCCAGCAGCCCGACCGAGAAATTTATTACTAGCGGTCCACACCCTCCGGTCGACAACGAGCAGTACTTC.

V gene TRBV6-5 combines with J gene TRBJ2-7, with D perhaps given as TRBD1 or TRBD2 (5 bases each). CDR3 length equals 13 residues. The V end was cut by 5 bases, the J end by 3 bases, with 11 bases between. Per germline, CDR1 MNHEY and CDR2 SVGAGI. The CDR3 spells CASSPGRIYEQYF. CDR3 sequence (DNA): TGTGCCAGCAGTCCGGGACGGATCTACGAGCAGTACTTC.

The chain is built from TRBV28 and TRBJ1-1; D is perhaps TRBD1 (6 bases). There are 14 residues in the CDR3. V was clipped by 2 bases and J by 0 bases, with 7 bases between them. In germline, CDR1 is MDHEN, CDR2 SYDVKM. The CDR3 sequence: CASSLRGMNTEAFF. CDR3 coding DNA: TGTGCCAGCAGTTTAAGGGGGATGAACACTGAAGCTTTCTTT.

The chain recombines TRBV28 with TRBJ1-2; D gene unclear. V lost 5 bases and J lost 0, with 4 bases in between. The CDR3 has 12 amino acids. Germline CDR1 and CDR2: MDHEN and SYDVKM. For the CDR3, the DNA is TGTGCCAGCAGTACCGCTAACTATGGCTACACCTTC. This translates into CASSTANYGYTF.

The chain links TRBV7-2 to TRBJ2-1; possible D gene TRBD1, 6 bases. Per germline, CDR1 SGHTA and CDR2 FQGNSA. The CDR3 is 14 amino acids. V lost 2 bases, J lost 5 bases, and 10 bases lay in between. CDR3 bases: TGTGCCAGCAGCTTAATCCAGGGGCACAATGAGCAGTTCTTC. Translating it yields CASSLIQGHNEQFF.

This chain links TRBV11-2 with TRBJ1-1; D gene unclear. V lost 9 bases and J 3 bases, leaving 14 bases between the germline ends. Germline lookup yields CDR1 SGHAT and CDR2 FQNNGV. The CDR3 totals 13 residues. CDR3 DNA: TGTGCCAGTGAAGATGTCCCGGACACTGAAGCTTTCTTT. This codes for CASEDVPDTEAFF.

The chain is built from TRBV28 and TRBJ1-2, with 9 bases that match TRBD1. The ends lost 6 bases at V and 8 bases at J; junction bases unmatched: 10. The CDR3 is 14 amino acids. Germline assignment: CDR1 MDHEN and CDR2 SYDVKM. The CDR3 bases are TGTGCCAGCAGACGCACAGGGGGCGCCCGGGGCTACACCTTC. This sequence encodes CASRRTGGARGYTF.

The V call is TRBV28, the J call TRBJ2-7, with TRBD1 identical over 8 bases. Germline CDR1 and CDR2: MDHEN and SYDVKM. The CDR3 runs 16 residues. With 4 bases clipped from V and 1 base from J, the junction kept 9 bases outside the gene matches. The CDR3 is CASSSGQGYLSYEQYF. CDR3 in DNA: TGTGCCAGCAGTTCCGGACAGGGCTATTTATCCTACGAGCAGTACTTC.